These 2 T cell receptor beta chains originate from one sample sequenced in a study of regulatory dendritic cells for organ transplantation. Some clones are missing from TCRdb's copy, which holds only in-frame ones; the method was immunoSEQ multiplex PCR. The repertoire holds approximately 28,000 clones, with approximately 82% as singletons. Sequencing was performed on naive CD8+ T cells from blood. The subset is: CD45RA+ naive T cells. Source of these receptors: a human donor in good health.

The genes are TRBV9 and TRBJ2-1; D not certain. V lost 3 bases, J lost 3 bases, and 4 bases lay in between. Looked up from germline, CDR1 is SGDLS and CDR2 is YYNGEE. The CDR3 has 12 residues. CDR3 protein: CASSANYNEQFF. CDR3 nucleotides: TGTGCCAGCAGCGCAAACTACAATGAGCAGTTCTTC.

The genes are TRBV4-1 and TRBJ1-1; 7 bases are shared with TRBD1. With 0 bases clipped from V and 7 bases from J, the junction kept 8 bases outside the gene matches. Germline V CDR1 and CDR2: MGHRA, YSYEKL. The CDR3 extends over 15 amino acids. DNA of the CDR3: TGCGCCAGCAGCCAAGATAGCGGCAGGGGGAATGAAGCTTTCTTT. Amino acid sequence: CASSQDSGRGNEAFF.